One and the same sample provided the 12 T cell receptor beta chains below, sequenced in a study of memory CD4+ T cells and cytomegalovirus serostatus. Here immunoSEQ multiplex PCR was the method, and the copy in TCRdb shows in-frame clones only, minus some. Among 60,000 to 75,000 clones listed, over 60% were seen once. Single viable CD3+CD4+CD8-CD45RO+ cells were sorted as the memory CD4+ T cells. The specimen was memory CD4+ T cells from blood. Receptors originate from an adult in good health and CMV-seronegative. Some clones in this sample may be carry-over from other donors' samples.

The CDR3 DNA follows: TGTGCCAGCAGCATATCCCGGGACAGGTCCACTGAAGCTTTCTTT. As protein: CASSISRDRSTEAFF. The J gene is TRBJ1-1, the V gene TRBV11-2; TRBD1 aligns across 8 bases. Trimming took 5 bases from V and 4 from J; bases not matched to a gene: 9. CDR3 length: 15 residues. Germline lookup yields CDR1 SGHAT and CDR2 FQNNGV.

This clone was detected once. This chain joins TRBV5-6 and TRBJ2-1, with 8 bases identical to TRBD2. The CDR3 length is 17 residues. V shed 0 bases and J 0 bases; nucleotides not matched to a gene: 5. From germline, CDR1 is SGHDT and CDR2 YYEEEE. The CDR3 sequence: CASSLGLASHSYNEQFF. CDR3 DNA: TGTGCCAGCAGCTTGGGACTAGCGTCACACTCCTACAATGAGCAGTTCTTC.

The chain has TRBV5-4 and TRBJ2-1, with TRBD2 matching 14 bases. This CDR3 is 16 amino acids long. The germline V gene has CDR1 SGHNT and CDR2 YYREEE (reference sequence). V trimming: 2 bases; J trimming: 8 bases; junction bases outside the gene matches: 6. This chain's CDR3 is CASSFRLAGGNHEQFF. CDR3 in DNA: TGTGCCAGCAGCTTCCGACTAGCGGGAGGGAATCATGAGCAGTTCTTC. Full variable domain (rest looked up from reference TRBV5-4 and TRBJ2-1): ETGVTQSPTHLIKTRGQQVTLRCSSQSGHNTVSWYQQALGQGPQFIFQYYREEENGRGNFPPRFSGLQFPNYSSELNVNALELDDSALYLCASSFRLAGGNHEQFFGPGTRLTVL.

This clone has more than one count but fewer than ten. The chain links TRBV5-1 to TRBJ1-6; D unclear. V was clipped by 0 bases and J by 7 bases, with 5 bases between them. Germline CDR1 SGHRS, CDR2 YFSETQ. This CDR3 is 13 amino acids long. The DNA of the CDR3 is TGCGCCAGCAGCTTGGACAGAAATTCACCCCTCCACTTT. This codes for CASSLDRNSPLHF.

The chain employs TRBV4-1 and TRBJ2-1; D ambiguous. The length of the CDR3 is 12 residues. Trimming pared 5 bases from V and 4 bases from J, leaving 6 bases between. Germline V gives CDR1 MGHRA, CDR2 YSYEKL. This CDR3 reads CASSSPYNEQFF. CDR3 nucleotide sequence: TGCGCCAGCAGCTCACCATACAATGAGCAGTTCTTC.

The V gene is TRBV4-1, the J gene TRBJ2-5; tentative D call: TRBD1 (5 bases). CDR1 and CDR2 from the germline V gene are MGHRA and YSYEKL. With 2 bases removed from V and 4 bases from J, the gap between germline ends came to 11 bases. This CDR3 is built from 14 residues. In nucleotides, the CDR3 is TGCGCCAGCAGCCAACTACTGGGGCCAGAGACCCAGTACTTC. Translated, it gives CASSQLLGPETQYF.

The chain uses TRBV5-1 and TRBJ1-1; D is uncertain. V was cut by 6 bases and J by 2 bases, with 17 bases left in between. Germline V gene lookup returns CDR1 SGHRS and CDR2 YFSETQ. The CDR3 totals 15 residues. CDR3 in DNA: TGCGCCAGCACCCCGCTACGTCTTCAAAACACTGAAGCTTTCTTT. Translation gives CASTPLRLQNTEAFF. The full variable domain, with the rest looked up from reference TRBV5-1 and TRBJ1-1, is KAGVTQTPRYLIKTRGQQVTLSCSPISGHRSVSWYQQTPGQGLQFLFEYFSETQRNKGNFPGRFSGRQFSNSRSEMNVSTLELGDSALYLCASTPLRLQNTEAFFGQGTRLTVV.

Notes on this clone: This sample also contains other DNA sequences that code for the same CDR3. This chain joins TRBV27 and TRBJ2-5; D is unclear. CDR1 and CDR2 from the germline V gene are MNHEY and SMNVEV (reference sequence). The CDR3 is 12 residues long. V dropped 0 bases and J dropped 5 bases, with 4 bases sitting between them. The CDR3 protein is CASSLSGETQYF. The CDR3 DNA sequence: TGTGCCAGCAGTTTATCAGGGGAGACCCAGTACTTC.

The rearrangement joins TRBV7-2 to TRBJ2-7; D unclear. Germline loops: CDR1 SGHTA, CDR2 FQGNSA. V lost 2 bases, J lost 7 bases, and 6 bases lay in between. CDR3 size: 11 residues. Here the CDR3 DNA reads TGTGCCAGCAGCTTATTCGGAGAGCAGTACTTC. It yields the protein CASSLFGEQYF. Full variable domain (outside the CDR3, taken from reference TRBV7-2 and TRBJ2-7): GAGVSQSPSNKVTEKGKDVELRCDPISGHTALYWYRQSLGQGLEFLIYFQGNSAPDKSGLPSDRFSAERTGGSVSTLTIQRTQQEDSAVYLCASSLFGEQYFGPGTRLTVT.

The chain has TRBV11-2 and TRBJ1-2; D call uncertain. The V and J ends lost 1 base and 2 bases respectively, with 14 bases between them. Germline V lookup: CDR1 SGHAT, CDR2 FQNNGV. This CDR3 is built from 16 residues. CDR3 protein: CASSLGRKALNYGYTF. The CDR3 nucleotides are TGTGCCAGCAGCTTAGGCAGGAAAGCACTAAACTATGGCTACACCTTC. The whole variable domain, remainder taken from reference TRBV11-2 and TRBJ1-2, is EAGVAQSPRYKIIEKRQSVAFWCNPISGHATLYWYQQILGQGPKLLIQFQNNGVVDDSQLPKDRFSAERLKGVDSTLKIQPAKLEDSAVYLCASSLGRKALNYGYTFGSGTRLTVV.

The chain links TRBV11-2 to TRBJ1-1; D call uncertain. The CDR3 has 17 amino acids. Trimming took off 5 bases at V and 0 bases at J, with 19 bases between the two ends. Germline CDR1 reads SGHAT; CDR2 reads FQNNGV. The DNA for the CDR3 is TGTGCCAGCAGCCGACGGACTAGGGCGGCTTTGAACACTGAAGCTTTCTTT. This sequence encodes CASSRRTRAALNTEAFF.

This sequence joins TRBV6-1 and TRBJ2-5; no firm D call. V lost 2 bases and J 2 bases, leaving 3 bases between the germline ends. The CDR3 has 12 amino acids. Germline V CDR1 and CDR2: MNHNS, SASEGT. The CDR3 sequence is CASSESQETQYF. CDR3 sequence (DNA): TGTGCCAGCAGTGAATCACAAGAGACCCAGTACTTC.